This TCR beta chain was retrieved from a study of neurological immune-mediated disorders. The authors made cDNA by 5'RACE with 10-nucleotide random UMIs. MiXCR was run by TCRdb on the 5' RACE reads, yielding one entry per CDR3 protein. The repertoire holds fewer than 85,000 distinct CDR3 sequences, approximately 4.1% seen once, with 1% to 1.5% in the top ten. This clonotype was observed many times. What it binds is unknown. The CDR3 totals 16 residues. J was trimmed by 5 bases and V by 1 base; bases with no gene match: 2. In germline, CDR1 is SGHTA, CDR2 FQGNSA. The study, taken as a whole, reports: Association with the multiple sclerosis repertoire cluster was not found for any clinical or MRI feature. TCR clonal expansion peaked in HTLV-1-associated myelopathy patients and was lowest in multiple sclerosis patients.

The sequencing sample was made of PBMCs. This chain uses TRBV7-2 with TRBJ2-5; 15 nucleotides match TRBD2. The TCR sequence derives from a man aged 25 to 40 with multiple sclerosis. The DNA for the CDR3 is TGTGCCAGCAGCTTAGGCGGGACTAGCGGGGGGGAGACCCAGTACTTC. This translates into CASSLGGTSGGETQYF.